This T cell receptor beta chain was captured in a study of CD8 T cells in ankylosing spondylitis. General study points: What seemed typical of ankylosing spondylitis blood was a TCR beta motif built from about eight highly homologous variants.

Remarks on this clonotype: The antigen remains undetermined.

TCRdb re-called the 5' RACE reads through MiXCR, storing one row per CDR3 protein. The sample lists approximately 140,000 distinct CDR3 sequences, roughly 18% occurring once. This receptor was taken from a male donor with ankylosing spondylitis. The sequencing input was blood, either unsorted or a sorted T cell fraction (not recorded which).

CDR3 amino acids: CASSVGTGSTDTQYF. The CDR3 DNA reads as TGTGCCAGCAGCGTAGGGACAGGTAGCACAGATACGCAGTATTTT. The rearrangement uses TRBV7-6 and TRBJ2-3; 8 bases map to TRBD1. V trimming: 5 bases; J trimming: 0 bases; junction bases outside the gene matches: 4. Germline V lookup: CDR1 SGHVS, CDR2 FNYEAQ. This CDR3 has 15 residues.